This T cell receptor (beta chain) was documented in a study of CD8+ T cells in alopecia areata. Findings of the study overall: Resident alphabeta T cells of normal skin are also sequenced in scalp samples. Relative to normal scalp, lesional scalp, especially alopecia totalis/universalis, showed higher clonality.

Concerning this clone: Its cognate antigen is unknown.

RNA extraction and reverse transcription yielded cDNA as sequencing template. Repertoires were generated with immunoSEQ multiplex PCR, while TCRdb's copy carries only in-frame clones and drops some. Among 200,000 to 250,000 clones listed, around 66% were seen once. Indicated treatment: oral pan-JAK inhibitor, 5-10 mg twice daily. Sorting from PBMCs produced CD4+ and CD8+ T cells. Trimming removed 4 bases at V and 2 bases at J, with 12 bases between. The CDR3 covers 14 residues. The germline CDR1 and CDR2 sequences are SNHLY and FYNNEI. Sequencing used CD4+ T cells sorted from blood, obtained at week 44, from a patient treated with tofacitinib. The receptor comes from a human donor with alopecia areata. The chain recombines TRBV2 with TRBJ2-7; TRBD1 might be the D (6 bases). The CDR3 region is CASSARSGAYEQYF. CDR3 nucleotide sequence: TGTGCCAGCAGTGCCCGGTCAGGGGCCTACGAGCAGTACTTC. The full variable domain, completed using reference TRBV2 and TRBJ2-7, is EPEVTQTPSHQVTQMGQEVILRCVPISNHLYFYWYRQILGQKVEFLVSFYNNEISEKSEIFDDQFSVERPDGSNFTLKIRSTKLEDSAMYFCASSARSGAYEQYFGPGTRLTVT.